The sequence of this T cell receptor (beta chain) was determined in a study of T cells in Graves' hyperthyroidism and ophthalmopathy. Study-wide findings and caveats: A model of 13 V-J features distinguished ophthalmopathy from stable hyperthyroidism. The model forecast ophthalmopathy, anticipating it by a median about 6.5 months before onset.

The source material, RNA transcripts, was used to amplify TCR beta CDR3 regions. TCR CDR3 underwent first-round RT-PCR with the HTBI primer set. Each CDR3 protein is one row after TCRdb ran MiXCR on the multiplex PCR reads. Here the sample spans 500,000 to 550,000 distinct CDR3 sequences, about 20% being singletons. The V segment lost 5 bases and the J segment 4 bases; nucleotides outside the gene matches: 6. This CDR3 is built from 15 residues. Germline values: CDR1 SGHVS, CDR2 FQNEAQ. Patients were excluded because of uncontrolled infection, other autoimmune disease, pregnancy or lactation. PBMCs were collected from a roughly 10 ml volume of fresh peripheral blood. In the case of this clonotype: Its matching antigen is unknown.

Sequencing was performed on blood. The rearrangement links TRBV7-8 to TRBJ1-3; 9 bases fit TRBD1. The receptor comes from a man in his forties or fifties with Graves' ophthalmopathy. This chain's CDR3 is CASSPGTGFGNTIYF. CDR3 sequence (DNA): TGTGCCAGCAGCCCCGGGACAGGGTTCGGAAACACCATATATTTT.